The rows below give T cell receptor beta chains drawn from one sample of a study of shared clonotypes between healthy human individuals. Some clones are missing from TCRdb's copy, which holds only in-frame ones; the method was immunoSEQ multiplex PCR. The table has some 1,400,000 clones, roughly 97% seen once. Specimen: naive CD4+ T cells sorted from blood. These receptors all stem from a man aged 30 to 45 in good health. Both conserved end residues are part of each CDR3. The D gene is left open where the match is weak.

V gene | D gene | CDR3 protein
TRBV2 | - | CASSEGPPMRETQYF
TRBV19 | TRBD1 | CASSQGVGVGPQHF
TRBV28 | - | CASRGPGDEKLFF
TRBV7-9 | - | CASNSSPGGQMNTGELFF
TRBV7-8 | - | CASSLPGTHFTYEQYF
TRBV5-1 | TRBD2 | CASSLAGSGNQETQYF
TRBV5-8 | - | CASSLAGVGTDTQYF
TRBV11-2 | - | CASSLDIGSGANVLTF
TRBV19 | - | CASSIRGEQYF
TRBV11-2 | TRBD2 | CASSSTSGRAIGELFF